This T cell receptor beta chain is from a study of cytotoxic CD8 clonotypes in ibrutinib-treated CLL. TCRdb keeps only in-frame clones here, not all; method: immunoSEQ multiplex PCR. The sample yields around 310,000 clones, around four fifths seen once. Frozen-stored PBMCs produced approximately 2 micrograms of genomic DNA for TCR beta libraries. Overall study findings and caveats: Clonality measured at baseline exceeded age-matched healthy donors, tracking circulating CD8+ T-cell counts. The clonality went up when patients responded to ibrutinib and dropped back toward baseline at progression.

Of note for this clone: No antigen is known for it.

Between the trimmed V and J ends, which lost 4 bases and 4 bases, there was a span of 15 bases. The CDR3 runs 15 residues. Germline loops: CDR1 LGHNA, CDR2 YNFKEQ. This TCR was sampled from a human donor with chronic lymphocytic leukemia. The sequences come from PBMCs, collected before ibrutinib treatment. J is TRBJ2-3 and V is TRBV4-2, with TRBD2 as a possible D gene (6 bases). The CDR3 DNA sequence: TGTGCCAGCAGCCGGGGGGTCGCCTCCGCAGATACGCAGTATTTT. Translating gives CASSRGVASADTQYF.